Listed below are T cell receptor beta chains from one sample, sequenced in a study of OX40 agonist ivuxolimab in advanced cancers. Produced via immunoSEQ multiplex PCR; TCRdb's table is partial and in-frame only. This table has approximately 68,000 clones, around nine tenths appearing once. Material: CD4+ or CD8+ T cells sorted from blood, obtained in a trial of the OX40 agonist ivuxolimab. The source is an adult with an advanced solid tumor such as melanoma, head and neck, liver or kidney cancer. CDR3s include the opening cysteine and the closing phenylalanine or tryptophan. Each record gives: CDR3 length, clone size, J gene, D gene, V gene, CDR3 protein, CDR3 DNA. The D gene is left open where the match is weak. Some rows have no size entry. The others give once, few or many, or a class for an expanded clone.

cdr3_length: 16
clone_size: -
j_call: TRBJ2-1
d_call: TRBD1
v_call: TRBV11-2
cdr3_aa: CASSRQGARSYNEQFF
cdr3_nt: TGTGCCAGCAGTCGACAGGGGGCGAGGTCCTACAATGAGCAGTTCTTC

cdr3_length: 14
clone_size: -
j_call: TRBJ2-7
d_call: -
v_call: TRBV19
cdr3_aa: CASSIDHTGPAQYF
cdr3_nt: TGTGCCAGTAGTATAGATCACACAGGGCCGGCGCAGTACTTC

cdr3_length: 15
clone_size: once
j_call: TRBJ1-5
d_call: TRBD1
v_call: TRBV11-2
cdr3_aa: CASSSGGGSNQPQHF
cdr3_nt: TGTGCCAGCAGCTCAGGGGGGGGTAGCAATCAGCCCCAGCATTTT

cdr3_length: 14
clone_size: -
j_call: TRBJ1-1
d_call: -
v_call: TRBV6-5
cdr3_aa: CASSGGGAGTEAFF
cdr3_nt: TGTGCCAGCAGTGGGGGAGGGGCGGGCACTGAAGCTTTCTTT

cdr3_length: 14
clone_size: -
j_call: TRBJ1-1
d_call: -
v_call: TRBV5-1
cdr3_aa: CASYPGQFNTEAFF
cdr3_nt: TGCGCCAGCTACCCCGGACAGTTCAACACTGAAGCTTTCTTT

cdr3_length: 19
clone_size: -
j_call: TRBJ1-6
d_call: TRBD1
v_call: TRBV6-1
cdr3_aa: CASSAKTGTMSSYNSPLHF
cdr3_nt: TGTGCCAGCAGTGCCAAGACAGGGACGATGAGCTCCTATAATTCACCCCTCCACTTT

cdr3_length: 14
clone_size: -
j_call: TRBJ2-1
d_call: -
v_call: TRBV6-1
cdr3_aa: CASSGGGPYNEQFF
cdr3_nt: TGTGCCAGCAGTGGGGGGGGGCCCTACAATGAGCAGTTCTTC

cdr3_length: 15
clone_size: -
j_call: TRBJ1-4
d_call: TRBD1
v_call: TRBV5-1
cdr3_aa: CASRRSGTGSEKLFF
cdr3_nt: TGCGCCAGCAGACGATCCGGGACAGGGTCTGAAAAACTGTTTTTT

cdr3_length: 13
clone_size: few
j_call: TRBJ1-5
d_call: -
v_call: TRBV4-1
cdr3_aa: CASSQDLWRPQHF
cdr3_nt: TGCGCCAGCAGCCAAGATCTTTGGCGGCCCCAGCATTTT

cdr3_length: 16
clone_size: -
j_call: TRBJ2-7
d_call: TRBD2
v_call: TRBV7-6
cdr3_aa: CASSAYSGGPSYEQYF
cdr3_nt: TGTGCCAGCAGCGCGTACAGCGGGGGGCCCTCCTACGAGCAGTACTTC

cdr3_length: 14
clone_size: -
j_call: TRBJ2-7
d_call: -
v_call: TRBV9
cdr3_aa: CASSKDSGYVEQYF
cdr3_nt: TGTGCCAGCAGCAAGGATTCAGGGTACGTCGAGCAGTACTTC

cdr3_length: 12
clone_size: -
j_call: TRBJ1-2
d_call: -
v_call: TRBV30
cdr3_aa: CAWETGAYGYTF
cdr3_nt: TGTGCCTGGGAGACAGGAGCCTATGGCTACACCTTC

cdr3_length: 14
clone_size: -
j_call: TRBJ2-5
d_call: -
v_call: TRBV7-9
cdr3_aa: CASSLALESETQYF
cdr3_nt: TGTGCCAGCAGCTTGGCCCTGGAGAGTGAGACCCAGTACTTC

cdr3_length: 14
clone_size: -
j_call: TRBJ2-2
d_call: TRBD1
v_call: TRBV7-6
cdr3_aa: CASSRQGAGGELFF
cdr3_nt: TGTGCCAGCAGCCGACAGGGGGCGGGCGGGGAGCTGTTTTTT

cdr3_length: 12
clone_size: few
j_call: TRBJ1-2
d_call: TRBD1
v_call: TRBV29-1
cdr3_aa: CSIWTGVLGYTF
cdr3_nt: TGCAGCATCTGGACAGGGGTCTTGGGCTACACCTTC

cdr3_length: 16
clone_size: -
j_call: TRBJ2-1
d_call: TRBD2
v_call: TRBV11-2
cdr3_aa: CASSLMGLAGADEQFF
cdr3_nt: TGTGCCAGCAGCCTAATGGGACTAGCGGGAGCGGATGAGCAGTTCTTC

cdr3_length: 16
clone_size: -
j_call: TRBJ2-3
d_call: TRBD2
v_call: TRBV7-6
cdr3_aa: CASSPSWAGVGDTQYF
cdr3_nt: TGTGCCAGCAGCCCCTCTTGGGCGGGGGTAGGGGATACGCAGTATTTT

cdr3_length: 13
clone_size: -
j_call: TRBJ1-3
d_call: -
v_call: TRBV30
cdr3_aa: CAWGGISGNTIYF
cdr3_nt: TGTGCCTGGGGAGGGATATCTGGAAACACCATATATTTT

cdr3_length: 13
clone_size: few
j_call: TRBJ1-1
d_call: TRBD1
v_call: TRBV29-1
cdr3_aa: CSVIRDSNTEAFF
cdr3_nt: TGCAGCGTCATCCGGGACAGTAACACTGAAGCTTTCTTT

cdr3_length: 13
clone_size: -
j_call: TRBJ2-7
d_call: TRBD1
v_call: TRBV19
cdr3_aa: CASSSGQGYEQYF
cdr3_nt: TGTGCCAGTAGTTCGGGACAGGGCTACGAGCAGTACTTC

cdr3_length: 15
clone_size: -
j_call: TRBJ1-1
d_call: -
v_call: TRBV5-1
cdr3_aa: CASSQTGRVNTEAFF
cdr3_nt: TGCGCCAGCAGCCAGACAGGCAGGGTGAACACTGAAGCTTTCTTT

cdr3_length: 18
clone_size: -
j_call: TRBJ1-2
d_call: -
v_call: TRBV19
cdr3_aa: CASSIRAVGFSGLHGYTF
cdr3_nt: TGTGCCAGTAGTATAAGAGCCGTTGGGTTCTCCGGTTTACATGGCTACACCTTC

cdr3_length: 14
clone_size: once
j_call: TRBJ2-7
d_call: TRBD1
v_call: TRBV7-3
cdr3_aa: CASSSGQGPIEQYF
cdr3_nt: TGTGCCAGCAGTTCCGGACAGGGCCCCATCGAGCAGTACTTC

cdr3_length: 14
clone_size: -
j_call: TRBJ1-6
d_call: -
v_call: TRBV11-2
cdr3_aa: CASSYEDYNSPLHF
cdr3_nt: TGTGCCAGCAGCTACGAGGATTATAATTCACCCCTCCACTTT

cdr3_length: 13
clone_size: few
j_call: TRBJ2-7
d_call: -
v_call: TRBV19
cdr3_aa: CASSIGTAYEQYF
cdr3_nt: TGTGCCAGTAGTATAGGGACAGCCTACGAGCAGTACTTC

cdr3_length: 14
clone_size: -
j_call: TRBJ2-7
d_call: -
v_call: TRBV6-1
cdr3_aa: CASSEAGAEIEQYF
cdr3_nt: TGTGCCAGCAGTGAAGCGGGGGCCGAGATCGAGCAGTACTTC

cdr3_length: 14
clone_size: once
j_call: TRBJ1-2
d_call: -
v_call: TRBV7-3
cdr3_aa: CASSAGGPGYGYTF
cdr3_nt: TGTGCCAGCAGCGCGGGGGGACCAGGGTATGGCTACACCTTC

cdr3_length: 13
clone_size: -
j_call: TRBJ1-5
d_call: -
v_call: TRBV2
cdr3_aa: CASSAGPNQPQHF
cdr3_nt: TGTGCCAGCAGTGCCGGGCCCAATCAGCCCCAGCATTTT

cdr3_length: 14
clone_size: -
j_call: TRBJ1-5
d_call: -
v_call: TRBV2
cdr3_aa: CASILEWGNQPQHF
cdr3_nt: TGTGCCAGCATTTTAGAGTGGGGCAATCAGCCCCAGCATTTT

cdr3_length: 11
clone_size: once
j_call: TRBJ2-7
d_call: -
v_call: TRBV20-1
cdr3_aa: CSAPGLYEQYF
cdr3_nt: TGCAGTGCCCCGGGACTCTACGAGCAGTACTTC

cdr3_length: 16
clone_size: few
j_call: TRBJ1-1
d_call: TRBD1
v_call: TRBV10-3
cdr3_aa: CAAEQGGRGRNTEAFF
cdr3_nt: TGTGCCGCAGAACAGGGGGGTCGAGGACGGAACACTGAAGCTTTCTTT

cdr3_length: 14
clone_size: -
j_call: TRBJ2-7
d_call: TRBD2
v_call: TRBV30
cdr3_aa: CAWGREPHRIEQYF
cdr3_nt: TGTGCCTGGGGGAGGGAGCCACACCGTATCGAGCAGTACTTC

cdr3_length: 14
clone_size: -
j_call: TRBJ1-5
d_call: -
v_call: TRBV18
cdr3_aa: CASSSRQNNQPQHF
cdr3_nt: TGTGCCAGCTCATCCCGACAGAACAATCAGCCCCAGCATTTT

cdr3_length: 15
clone_size: -
j_call: TRBJ1-5
d_call: -
v_call: TRBV2
cdr3_aa: CASRNRDGSNQPQHF
cdr3_nt: TGTGCCAGCAGGAACCGGGACGGAAGCAATCAGCCCCAGCATTTT

cdr3_length: 14
clone_size: -
j_call: TRBJ2-3
d_call: TRBD2
v_call: TRBV10-3
cdr3_aa: CAISVGLARDTQYF
cdr3_nt: TGTGCCATCAGTGTCGGACTAGCTCGGGATACGCAGTATTTT

cdr3_length: 11
clone_size: -
j_call: TRBJ1-2
d_call: -
v_call: TRBV5-1
cdr3_aa: CASSDGGQYTF
cdr3_nt: TGCGCCAGCAGCGACGGAGGACAGTACACCTTC

cdr3_length: 15
clone_size: -
j_call: TRBJ2-5
d_call: TRBD2
v_call: TRBV7-8
cdr3_aa: CASSAASGPIQTQYF
cdr3_nt: TGTGCCAGCAGCGCAGCTAGCGGTCCTATCCAGACCCAGTACTTC

cdr3_length: 15
clone_size: -
j_call: TRBJ2-2
d_call: -
v_call: TRBV2
cdr3_aa: CASSYGSGNTGELFF
cdr3_nt: TGTGCCAGCAGTTACGGTAGCGGGAACACCGGGGAGCTGTTTTTT

cdr3_length: 17
clone_size: -
j_call: TRBJ2-2
d_call: TRBD2
v_call: TRBV7-2
cdr3_aa: CASSSQIAGGNTGELFF
cdr3_nt: TGTGCCAGCAGCTCACAGATAGCGGGGGGGAACACCGGGGAGCTGTTTTTT

cdr3_length: 12
clone_size: -
j_call: TRBJ2-3
d_call: -
v_call: TRBV12-5
cdr3_aa: CASGLGTSPQYF
cdr3_nt: TGTGCTAGTGGCTTGGGGACATCCCCGCAGTATTTT

cdr3_length: 11
clone_size: -
j_call: TRBJ2-7
d_call: TRBD2
v_call: TRBV2
cdr3_aa: CATRWGGEQYF
cdr3_nt: TGTGCCACACGGTGGGGGGGCGAGCAGTACTTC

cdr3_length: 15
clone_size: -
j_call: TRBJ2-1
d_call: TRBD1
v_call: TRBV5-1
cdr3_aa: CASSTTGTGRNEQFF
cdr3_nt: TGCGCCAGCAGCACCACCGGGACAGGGAGGAATGAGCAGTTCTTC

cdr3_length: 12
clone_size: -
j_call: TRBJ1-2
d_call: -
v_call: TRBV10-1
cdr3_aa: CASSDSNYGYTF
cdr3_nt: TGCGCCAGCAGTGACTCGAACTATGGCTACACCTTC

cdr3_length: 17
clone_size: -
j_call: TRBJ2-1
d_call: -
v_call: TRBV9
cdr3_aa: CASSVSVGGRIGNEQFF
cdr3_nt: TGTGCCAGCAGCGTCTCCGTTGGGGGGCGGATCGGGAATGAGCAGTTCTTC

cdr3_length: 16
clone_size: -
j_call: TRBJ2-2
d_call: -
v_call: TRBV18
cdr3_aa: CASSPQEGAYTGELFF
cdr3_nt: TGTGCCAGCTCACCACAGGAGGGTGCGTACACCGGGGAGCTGTTTTTT

cdr3_length: 16
clone_size: once
j_call: TRBJ1-2
d_call: TRBD1
v_call: TRBV5-6
cdr3_aa: CASSFGAGQGLYGYTF
cdr3_nt: TGTGCCAGCAGTTTTGGCGCGGGACAGGGGCTCTATGGCTACACCTTC

cdr3_length: 17
clone_size: few
j_call: TRBJ2-7
d_call: TRBD2
v_call: TRBV14
cdr3_aa: CASSQARTSVGTYEQYF
cdr3_nt: TGTGCCAGCAGCCAGGCTCGGACTAGCGTGGGCACCTACGAGCAGTACTTC

cdr3_length: 12
clone_size: -
j_call: TRBJ1-5
d_call: -
v_call: TRBV2
cdr3_aa: CASKDGNQPQHF
cdr3_nt: TGTGCCAGCAAGGACGGCAATCAGCCCCAGCATTTT

cdr3_length: 16
clone_size: -
j_call: TRBJ1-3
d_call: TRBD1
v_call: TRBV5-4
cdr3_aa: CASSLKNRGYGNTIYF
cdr3_nt: TGTGCCAGCAGCTTAAAAAACAGGGGGTATGGAAACACCATATATTTT

cdr3_length: 15
clone_size: -
j_call: TRBJ2-1
d_call: -
v_call: TRBV5-7
cdr3_aa: CASSLGGVSYNEQFF
cdr3_nt: TGTGCCAGCAGCTTGGGGGGGGTGTCCTACAATGAGCAGTTCTTC

cdr3_length: 16
clone_size: -
j_call: TRBJ2-3
d_call: TRBD2
v_call: TRBV11-2
cdr3_aa: CASSLDGGGASDTQYF
cdr3_nt: TGTGCCAGCAGCTTAGACGGCGGGGGGGCTTCAGATACGCAGTATTTT